The entry below gives a single T cell receptor (beta chain) sequence along with its context. The repertoire was sequenced with immunoSEQ multiplex PCR; TCRdb's copy has only in-frame clones and lacks some. The sample consists of 200,000 to 300,000 clones, roughly 80% of them appearing once. The entry originates in a study of blood T cell repertoires in COVID-19. V shed 4 bases, J shed 3 bases, and the junction held 2 bases outside the gene matches. The CDR3 consists of 14 residues. CDR1 is SGHTA, CDR2 FQGTGA, per germline. This rearrangement joins TRBV7-3 to TRBJ2-2, with 7 bases matching TRBD1. The sequenced sample was peripheral blood. This clonotype originated in a young woman with acute or convalescent COVID-19. The chain's CDR3 is CASSSTGYTGELFF. In DNA form, the CDR3 reads TGTGCCAGCAGCTCGACAGGGTACACCGGGGAGCTGTTTTTT. The variable domain in full, with the rest retrieved from reference TRBV7-3 and TRBJ2-2, is GAGVSQTPSNKVTEKGKYVELRCDPISGHTALYWYRQSLGQGPEFLIYFQGTGAADDSGLPNDRFFAVRPEGSVSTLKIQRTERGDSAVYLCASSSTGYTGELFFGEGSRLTVL.